One sample yielded the 23 T cell receptor beta chains listed below, sequenced in a study of cytomegalovirus exposure and HLA in healthy donors. 13 Jbeta primers and 60 Vbeta primers were used for the PCR. Profiled with immunoSEQ multiplex PCR; TCRdb holds only in-frame clones, not every one. The sample has approximately 180,000 clones; about three quarters are singletons. Specimen: PBMCs. These receptors all stem from a middle-aged woman in good health and CMV-seronegative.

In its sample, this clone was seen a few times. The chain has TRBV15 and TRBJ2-3; D is perhaps TRBD1 (5 bases). Per germline, CDR1 LNHNV and CDR2 YYDKDF (reference sequence). This CDR3 region has 17 residues. V gave up 0 bases and J gave up 0 bases, with 13 bases separating them. CDR3 DNA: TGTGCCACCAGCAGAGATCTAATAAGGGGTAGCACAGATACGCAGTATTTT. Amino acids: CATSRDLIRGSTDTQYF.

The CDR3: CASSAPPGQTVNTEAFF. CDR3 nucleotides: TGTGCCAGCAGTGCTCCTCCGGGACAGACCGTGAACACTGAAGCTTTCTTT. V and J are TRBV27 and TRBJ1-1; TRBD1 matches 7 bases. This CDR3 comprises 17 residues. Germline lookup yields CDR1 MNHEY and CDR2 SMNVEV (reference sequence). V gave up 5 bases and J gave up 0 bases; unmatched junction bases: 12.

The rearrangement uses TRBV28 and TRBJ1-1; a possible D gene is TRBD1 (5 bases). V lost 7 bases and J lost 5, with 20 bases in between. CDR3 length: 15 residues. Germline CDR1 reads MDHEN; CDR2 reads SYDVKM. CDR3 amino acids: CASINPAGPRTEAFF. CDR3 sequence (DNA): TGTGCCAGCATTAACCCAGCAGGGCCACGGACTGAAGCTTTCTTT.

This chain joins TRBV7-8 and TRBJ2-5, with 9 positions matching TRBD2. V was clipped by 7 bases and J by 4 bases; unmatched bases: 10. Germline CDR1 SGHVS, CDR2 FQNEAQ. The CDR3 consists of 15 residues. This CDR3 is CASTRGGRARETQYF. The CDR3 DNA is TGTGCCAGCACCCGTGGCGGGAGGGCCCGAGAGACCCAGTACTTC.

This chain connects TRBV29-1 to TRBJ1-2; no definite D call. The germline V and J ends were trimmed by 7 bases and 8 bases, with 5 bases remaining between them. Germline values: CDR1 SQVTM, CDR2 ANQGSEA. This CDR3 is built from 8 residues. The DNA for the CDR3 is TGCAGCGCGGGGGGCTACACCTTC. It codes for CSAGGYTF.

The chain uses TRBV4-3 and TRBJ1-2, with D perhaps TRBD1 (5 bases). This CDR3 has 15 residues. Trimming shortened V by 0 bases and J by 6 bases, and 14 bases separated the two germline ends. CDR1 is LGHNA, CDR2 YSLEER, per germline. The CDR3 sequence: CASSQDGRGGDGYTF. The CDR3 DNA sequence: TGCGCCAGCAGCCAAGACGGGAGGGGTGGTGATGGCTACACCTTC.

The chain joins TRBV6-5 to TRBJ2-2; 9 nucleotides line up with TRBD1. This CDR3 contains 15 residues. CDR1 and CDR2 (germline): MNHEY, SVGAGI. Losses at the gene ends were 7 bases for V and 8 bases for J; bases not matched to a gene: 11. CDR3: CASTTRDRVLGELFF. DNA for the CDR3: TGTGCCAGCACTACTCGGGACAGGGTTTTAGGGGAGCTGTTTTTT.

This rearrangement joins TRBV6-5 to TRBJ2-5; TRBD1 aligns across 11 bases. The V segment lost 5 bases and the J segment 7 bases; nucleotides outside the gene matches: 6. The CDR3 is 14 residues long. Germline V lookup: CDR1 MNHEY, CDR2 SVGAGI. For the CDR3, the DNA is TGTGCCAGCAGTATGGACAGGGGGCTACGGACCCAGTACTTC. Encoded protein: CASSMDRGLRTQYF.

The V call is TRBV5-1, the J call TRBJ2-3; D may be TRBD2 (6 bases). The CDR3 has 18 residues. The V and J ends lost 3 bases and 4 bases respectively, with 24 bases between them. The germline gives CDR1 SGHRS, CDR2 YFSETQ. CDR3 residues: CASSSYGSGTLGADTQYF. In nucleotides, the CDR3 is TGCGCCAGCAGCTCCTATGGCTCCGGGACTCTCGGCGCAGATACGCAGTATTTT.

CDR3 coding DNA: TGCGCCAGCAGGGCTACAGGGGGCGCTGGGAATTCACCCCTCCACTTT. It codes for CASRATGGAGNSPLHF. This chain joins TRBV5-1 and TRBJ1-6, with 9 bases aligning to TRBD1. The CDR3 spans 16 residues. Losses at the gene ends were 5 bases for V and 7 bases for J; bases not matched to a gene: 10. Germline loops: CDR1 SGHRS, CDR2 YFSETQ. Full variable domain (rest looked up from reference TRBV5-1 and TRBJ1-6): KAGVTQTPRYLIKTRGQQVTLSCSPISGHRSVSWYQQTPGQGLQFLFEYFSETQRNKGNFPGRFSGRQFSNSRSEMNVSTLELGDSALYLCASRATGGAGNSPLHFGNGTRLTVT.

This clone is a singleton in its sample. The V and J genes are TRBV25-1 and TRBJ1-4; 9 bases line up with TRBD1. J was trimmed by 8 bases and V by 7 bases; bases with no gene match: 2. The germline gives CDR1 MGHDK, CDR2 SYGVNS. CDR3 length equals 12 residues. CDR3 residues: CASKDRGEKLFF. For the CDR3, the DNA is TGTGCCAGCAAGGACAGGGGCGAAAAACTGTTTTTT.

This chain uses TRBV9 with TRBJ2-6, with TRBD1 as a possible D gene (6 bases). Germline V gene lookup returns CDR1 SGDLS and CDR2 YYNGEE. This CDR3 contains 15 residues. Trimming removed 3 bases from V and 0 bases from J, with 7 bases in between. The CDR3 spells CASSEGHSGANVLTF. Here the CDR3 DNA reads TGTGCCAGCAGCGAGGGACACTCTGGGGCCAACGTCCTGACTTTC.

The chain joins TRBV5-8 to TRBJ2-1; 9 nucleotides line up with TRBD1. The CDR3 consists of 13 residues. V was pared by 4 bases and J by 9 bases, with 5 bases of the junction left unmatched. Per the germline V gene, CDR1 is SGHTS and CDR2 is YDEGEE. CDR3 DNA sequence: TGTGCCAGCAGCCCGCCGGGACAGGGTGAGCAGTTCTTC. Encoded protein: CASSPPGQGEQFF. Drawing the rest from reference TRBV5-8 and TRBJ2-1, the complete variable domain is EAGVTQSPTHLIKTRGQQATLRCSPISGHTSVYWYQQALGLGLQFLLWYDEGEERNRGNFPPRFSGRQFPNYSSELNVNALELEDSALYLCASSPPGQGEQFFGPGTRLTVL.

The CDR3 nucleotides read TGTGCCAGCAGCAACTTGAGACTGAGCTCCTACGAGCAGTACTTC. It encodes CASSNLRLSSYEQYF. The chain links TRBV11-3 to TRBJ2-7; no clear D. The CDR3 runs 15 residues. Germline CDR1 and CDR2: SGHNT and YENEEA. The V and J ends lost 5 bases and 0 bases respectively, with 14 bases between them. Based on the CDR3 plus reference TRBV11-3 and TRBJ2-7, the full variable domain is EAGVVQSPRYKIIEKKQPVAFWCNPISGHNTLYWYLQNLGQGPELLIRYENEEAVDDSQLPKDRFSAERLKGVDSTLKIQPAELGDSAVYLCASSNLRLSSYEQYFGPGTRLTVT.

The gene calls are TRBV5-1 and TRBJ2-1, with a weak D call TRBD2 (7 bases). Trimming pared 2 bases from V and 9 bases from J, leaving 15 bases between. CDR1 and CDR2 from the germline V gene are SGHRS and YFSETQ. The CDR3 is made up of 14 amino acids. DNA of the CDR3: TGCGCCAGCAGCTTCCTTAGGGCGGGGGCTGAGCAGTTCTTC. This translates into CASSFLRAGAEQFF.

V gene TRBV25-1 combines with J gene TRBJ2-5; the match to TRBD1 covers 8 bases. With V trimmed by 5 bases and J by 0 bases, 2 bases remained unmatched. CDR3 length: 14 amino acids. Germline values: CDR1 MGHDK, CDR2 SYGVNS. In nucleotides, the CDR3 is TGTGCCAGCAGTCGGGACAGGTACCAAGAGACCCAGTACTTC. Translated: CASSRDRYQETQYF.

The chain has TRBV4-1 and TRBJ1-1; D is possibly TRBD1 (5 bases). V shed 2 bases and J shed 8 bases, with 15 bases lying between them. The CDR3 is 14 residues long. Germline V gives CDR1 MGHRA, CDR2 YSYEKL. Here the CDR3 reads CASSQKFGGTEAFF. CDR3 bases: TGCGCCAGCAGCCAAAAGTTCGGAGGGACGGAAGCTTTCTTT.

The chain combines TRBV11-3 with TRBJ1-2, with D maybe TRBD1 (6 bases). CDR1 SGHNT and CDR2 YENEEA come from the germline V gene. V shed 4 bases and J shed 7 bases, with 13 bases lying between them. CDR3 length equals 13 residues. The CDR3 spells CASSSTGSPGYTF. The CDR3 DNA follows: TGTGCCAGCAGCTCAACAGGGAGTCCTGGCTACACCTTC.

The chain carries TRBV19 and TRBJ2-7; TRBD2 agrees at 15 bases. The germline CDR1 and CDR2 sequences are LNHDA and SQIVND (reference sequence). There are 16 residues in the CDR3. V was pared by 5 bases and J by 4 bases, with 6 bases of the junction left unmatched. CDR3 nucleotides: TGTGCCAGTAGTCCCAGGGGACTAGCGGGAGGATACGAGCAGTACTTC. It yields the protein CASSPRGLAGGYEQYF.

This clone was counted once. The CDR3 region has the DNA TGTGCCAGCAGTGAAGCGCATTACAGGGGTCGAGCGGGAGAGCAGTACGTC. It yields the protein CASSEAHYRGRAGEQYV. The chain employs TRBV6-1 and TRBJ2-7, with D perhaps matching TRBD1 or TRBD2 (7 bases each). The CDR3 covers 17 residues. CDR1 and CDR2 (germline): MNHNS, SASEGT. V was clipped by 0 bases and J by 7 bases, with 22 bases between them.

The gene calls are TRBV7-2 and TRBJ2-3; a weak D match, TRBD2 (5 bases). CDR1 and CDR2 (germline): SGHTA, FQGNSA. Deletions cut 6 bases from V and 0 bases from J, with 19 bases between. The CDR3 is 17 residues long. CDR3 sequence reads: CASRFGGTYTSTDTQYF. As DNA, the CDR3 is TGTGCCAGCAGGTTCGGAGGCACCTACACCAGCACAGATACGCAGTATTTT.

The chain joins TRBV28 to TRBJ1-4; no definite D call. Germline CDR1 reads MDHEN; CDR2 reads SYDVKM. Trimming took 6 bases from V and 7 from J, leaving 18 bases between them. The CDR3 covers 15 residues. CDR3 loop: CASSPSEGRAEKLFF. As DNA, the CDR3 is TGTGCCAGCAGCCCTTCCGAGGGTAGGGCTGAAAAACTGTTTTTT.

The genes are TRBV9 and TRBJ1-6; no clear D gene. CDR1 SGDLS and CDR2 YYNGEE come from the germline V gene. This CDR3 region has 14 residues. Between the trimmed V and J ends, which lost 1 base and 5 bases, there was a span of 7 bases. The CDR3 nucleotides read TGTGCCAGCAGCGTACGTCCTAATAATTCACCCCTCCACTTT. Its protein product is CASSVRPNNSPLHF.